These 5 T cell receptor beta chains share one sample of origin, sequenced in a study of T-cell reconstitution after alpha-beta-depleted transplantation in children. Unique molecular identifiers were incorporated during preparation of the TCRbeta library. One entry per CDR3 protein results from TCRdb running MiXCR on the PCR reads. The data hold about 980,000 distinct CDR3 sequences, with under 30% observed a single time. The material was PBMCs, mostly from graft donor cells, obtained 360 days after TCRalphabeta/CD19-depleted stem cell transplant. Receptor source: a boy under three years old who had a stem cell transplant for SCID, so the T cells may come from the graft donor.

The rearrangement uses TRBV5-8 and TRBJ2-7; TRBD1 matches at 8 bases. From germline, CDR1 is SGHTS and CDR2 YDEGEE. This CDR3 has 17 residues. Germline trimming cut 1 base from V and 4 bases from J; bases unmatched to any gene: 13. For the CDR3, the DNA is TGTGCCAGCAGCTTGATGGTTCACAACAGGGGGTCATACGAGCAGTACTTC. Translation: CASSLMVHNRGSYEQYF. The variable domain in full, with the rest retrieved from reference TRBV5-8 and TRBJ2-7, is EAGVTQSPTHLIKTRGQQATLRCSPISGHTSVYWYQQALGLGLQFLLWYDEGEERNRGNFPPRFSGRQFPNYSSELNVNALELEDSALYLCASSLMVHNRGSYEQYFGPGTRLTVT.

The chain employs TRBV9 and TRBJ2-3; D remains ambiguous. The CDR3 sequence is 15 residues long. Germline CDR1 is SGDLS and CDR2 is YYNGEE. V was trimmed by 0 bases and J by 0 bases, leaving 8 bases between them. The CDR3: CASSVGVPSTDTQYF. DNA of the CDR3: TGTGCCAGCAGCGTAGGGGTCCCCAGCACAGATACGCAGTATTTT.

V gene TRBV19 combines with J gene TRBJ2-7, with TRBD1 matching 11 bases. Trimming at V came to 6 bases and at J to 3 bases, leaving 7 bases not matched to a gene. The CDR3 is 15 residues long. Germline lookup yields CDR1 LNHDA and CDR2 SQIVND (reference sequence). CDR3 in DNA: TGTGCCAGTAGCACACCGGGACAGGGGGTCTACGAGCAGTACTTC. Amino acid sequence: CASSTPGQGVYEQYF.

The chain has TRBV12-3 or TRBV12-4 and TRBJ1-6; D is undetermined. Trimming cost V 6 bases and J 11 bases, with 8 bases left between them. The CDR3 totals 11 residues. The CDR3 protein is CASSTFAPLHF. CDR3 bases: TGTGCCAGCAGCACATTTGCACCCCTCCACTTT.

CDR3 sequence: CSATKSSGGAYEQYF. The CDR3 DNA is TGCAGTGCTACGAAATCTAGCGGGGGGGCATACGAGCAGTACTTC. V gene TRBV20-1 combines with J gene TRBJ2-7; 12 nucleotides line up with TRBD2. CDR3 length: 15 amino acids. Germline values: CDR1 DFQATT, CDR2 SNEGSKA (reference sequence). J lost 4 bases, V lost 4 bases, and 8 bases had no gene match.